This entry lists 27 T cell receptor beta chains sequenced from one sample in a study of cytomegalovirus exposure and HLA in healthy donors. 13 Jbeta primers and 60 Vbeta primers were used for the PCR. TCRdb's table, derived via immunoSEQ multiplex PCR, lists solely in-frame clones and lacks some. The sample yields some 150,000 clones, around three quarters seen once. Sequenced material: PBMCs. These TCRs come from a woman aged 40 to 49 in good health and CMV-seropositive.

The chain is built from TRBV19 and TRBJ2-1; TRBD1 is a possible D gene (5 bases). The length of the CDR3 is 14 residues. The germline V gene has CDR1 LNHDA and CDR2 SQIVND (reference sequence). The V gene lost 3 bases and the J gene lost 8 bases, with 14 bases spanning the gap. In nucleotides, the CDR3 is TGTGCCAGTAGTATTGGCAGGGTAGGCCATGAGCAGTTCTTC. Encoded protein: CASSIGRVGHEQFF. The whole variable domain, remainder taken from reference TRBV19 and TRBJ2-1, is DGGITQSPKYLFRKEGQNVTLSCEQNLNHDAMYWYRQDPGQGLRLIYYSQIVNDFQKGDIAEGYSVSREKKESFPLTVTSAQKNPTAFYLCASSIGRVGHEQFFGPGTRLTVL.

The V and J genes are TRBV11-1 and TRBJ2-2, with 9 positions matching TRBD2. From germline, CDR1 is SGHAT and CDR2 FQDESV (reference sequence). The CDR3 loop spans 16 amino acids. V lost 2 bases and J lost 6; bases outside the gene matches: 7. The CDR3 sequence: CASSLLSGGSSGELFF. As DNA, the CDR3 is TGTGCCAGCAGCTTACTCAGCGGGGGGTCCTCCGGGGAGCTGTTTTTT.

The chain has TRBV5-1 and TRBJ1-2, with 9 nucleotides matching TRBD1. Germline CDR1 reads SGHRS; CDR2 reads YFSETQ. The CDR3 is made up of 16 amino acids. J lost 6 bases, V lost 3 bases, and 12 bases had no gene match. As DNA, the CDR3 is TGCGCCAGCAGCTGGGGGGGCACAGGGGGCTTTCATGGCTACACCTTC. It translates to CASSWGGTGGFHGYTF.

V usage is TRBV13 and J usage is TRBJ1-4; D not resolved. V was clipped by 0 bases and J by 8 bases, with 10 bases between them. The germline gives CDR1 PRHDT, CDR2 FYEKMQ (reference sequence). The CDR3 loop spans 14 amino acids. CDR3 nucleotides: TGTGCCAGCAGCTTAGGGGGAGGCCAGGAAAAACTGTTTTTT. As protein: CASSLGGGQEKLFF.

V is TRBV6-6 and J is TRBJ1-2; TRBD1 aligns across 10 bases. This CDR3 spans 16 amino acids. J gave up 8 bases and V 5 bases, and 14 bases lay outside the gene matches. CDR1 is MNHNY, CDR2 SVGAGI, per germline (reference sequence). The CDR3 coding sequence is TGTGCCAGCAGTCCCGGGACAGGGGTTAGGTCTGGAGGCTACACCTTC. As protein: CASSPGTGVRSGGYTF.

This clone came up once. The J gene is TRBJ2-7, the V gene TRBV19; 7 nucleotides line up with TRBD1. J was trimmed by 6 bases and V by 6 bases; bases with no gene match: 11. CDR3 length equals 14 residues. Germline CDR1 and CDR2: LNHDA and SQIVND (reference sequence). The DNA of the CDR3 is TGTGCCAGTAGGCCAACCGGGACAGTGGGCGAGCAGTACTTC. It encodes CASRPTGTVGEQYF.

This chain links TRBV5-6 with TRBJ2-3; TRBD2 might be the D (7 bases). Germline CDR1 reads SGHDT; CDR2 reads YYEEEE. Between the trimmed V and J ends, which lost 4 bases and 2 bases, there was a span of 14 bases. The CDR3 is 15 amino acids. CDR3 residues: CASSGGATSTDTQYF. DNA of the CDR3: TGTGCCAGCAGCGGGGGGGCTACATCCACAGATACGCAGTATTTT. The variable domain in full, completed from reference TRBV5-6 and TRBJ2-3, reads DAGVTQSPTHLIKTRGQQVTLRCSPKSGHDTVSWYQQALGQGPQFIFQYYEEEERQRGNFPDRFSGHQFPNYSSELNVNALLLGDSALYLCASSGGATSTDTQYFGPGTRLTVL.

The V call is TRBV2, the J call TRBJ1-4; D is possibly TRBD1 (6 bases). The CDR3 is made up of 13 amino acids. V lost 10 bases, J lost 5 bases, and 14 bases lay in between. Per germline, CDR1 SNHLY and CDR2 FYNNEI. In DNA, the CDR3 is TGTGCCACCCGAAGGGGGTCGAATGAAAAACTGTTTTTT. As protein: CATRRGSNEKLFF.

The chain combines TRBV5-1 with TRBJ1-1, with D uncertain. The CDR3 runs to 11 residues. Germline lookup yields CDR1 SGHRS and CDR2 YFSETQ. V shed 6 bases and J shed 5 bases, with 8 bases lying between them. CDR3 sequence: CASKKETEAFF. The DNA of the CDR3 is TGCGCCAGCAAAAAAGAGACTGAAGCTTTCTTT. Full variable domain (outside the CDR3, taken from reference TRBV5-1 and TRBJ1-1): KAGVTQTPRYLIKTRGQQVTLSCSPISGHRSVSWYQQTPGQGLQFLFEYFSETQRNKGNFPGRFSGRQFSNSRSEMNVSTLELGDSALYLCASKKETEAFFGQGTRLTVV.

The genes are TRBV28 and TRBJ2-2, with 11 bases that match TRBD1. Germline loops: CDR1 MDHEN, CDR2 SYDVKM. V dropped 3 bases and J dropped 4; count of bases not matched to a gene: 7. The CDR3 is 17 amino acids. CDR3 protein: CASSFFVGQGVTGELFF. The DNA for the CDR3 is TGTGCCAGCAGTTTTTTTGTGGGACAGGGGGTCACCGGGGAGCTGTTTTTT.

As DNA, the CDR3 is TGTGCCAGCTCCCAACGGACAGCAAATATAAATGAGCAGTTCTTC. Protein product: CASSQRTANINEQFF. The chain joins TRBV18 to TRBJ2-1; TRBD1 might be the D (6 bases). The length of the CDR3 is 15 residues. The V gene lost 6 bases and the J gene lost 7 bases, with 19 bases spanning the gap. Germline V gives CDR1 KGHSH, CDR2 LQKENI. Supplemented by reference TRBV18 and TRBJ2-1, the full variable domain reads NAGVMQNPRHLVRRRGQEARLRCSPMKGHSHVYWYRQLPEEGLKFMVYLQKENIIDESGMPKERFSAEFPKEGPSILRIQQVVRGDSAAYFCASSQRTANINEQFFGPGTRLTVL.

This clone was counted a single time. CDR3 sequence: CASSIEVTSYVSNEQFF. CDR3 nucleotides: TGTGCCAGTAGTATAGAGGTGACTAGCTACGTTTCCAATGAGCAGTTCTTC. The chain is built from TRBV19 and TRBJ2-1; 7 nucleotides line up with TRBD2. The CDR3 has 17 residues. Germline CDR1 is LNHDA and CDR2 is SQIVND (reference sequence). With 0 bases clipped from V and 6 bases from J, the junction kept 11 bases outside the gene matches.

The chain uses TRBV19 and TRBJ2-5, with TRBD2 identical over 7 bases. TRBJ2-7 explains the end of the DNA better; the J call may be wrong. The CDR3 length is 16 residues. The germline CDR1 and CDR2 sequences are LNHDA and SQIVND (reference sequence). The CDR3 protein is CASNSAAGVSSYEQYF. The CDR3 DNA reads as TGTGCCAGTAATTCGGCGGCGGGGGTTTCCTCCTACGAGCAGTACTTC.

This clone turned up a few times. The rearrangement joins TRBV7-3 to TRBJ2-1, with TRBD2 matching 14 bases. Germline lookup yields CDR1 SGHTA and CDR2 FQGTGA. The CDR3 totals 16 residues. V trimming: 4 bases; J trimming: 9 bases; junction bases outside the gene matches: 8. The CDR3 DNA reads TGTGCCAGCAGCTACGGGACTAGCGGGGGCTCCAGTGAGCAGTTCTTC. Translated, it gives CASSYGTSGGSSEQFF.

This clone has only one observation. The chain links TRBV2 to TRBJ2-7; 11 bases map to TRBD2. The J segment lost 4 bases and the V segment lost 11 bases, leaving 13 bases of the junction unmatched. CDR3 length: 15 amino acids. Germline V lookup: CDR1 SNHLY, CDR2 FYNNEI. DNA of the CDR3: TGTGCCCAGCAAAGTGGAGCTAGCGGGGGGTACGAGCAGTACTTC. This translates into CAQQSGASGGYEQYF. The whole variable domain, remainder taken from reference TRBV2 and TRBJ2-7, is EPEVTQTPSHQVTQMGQEVILRCVPISNHLYFYWYRQILGQKVEFLVSFYNNEISEKSEIFDDQFSVERPDGSNFTLKIRSTKLEDSAMYFCAQQSGASGGYEQYFGPGTRLTVT.

V and J are TRBV29-1 and TRBJ2-7, with 8 bases lining up with TRBD1. The CDR3 runs to 15 residues. V lost 2 bases to trimming and J lost 2 bases; unmatched junction nucleotides: 8. CDR1 is SQVTM, CDR2 ANQGSEA, per germline. CDR3 region: CSVESPETGAYEQYF. In nucleotides, the CDR3 is TGCAGCGTTGAATCCCCCGAGACAGGGGCCTACGAGCAGTACTTC.

The V call is TRBV6-6, the J call TRBJ1-1, with D perhaps matching TRBD1 (6 bases). V gave up 5 bases and J gave up 1 base, with 14 bases separating them. This CDR3 is built from 15 residues. Germline CDR1 and CDR2: MNHNY and SVGAGI (reference sequence). The CDR3 DNA reads as TGTGCCAGCAGTGCTCGGACAGTACAGAACACTGAAGCTTTCTTT. This encodes CASSARTVQNTEAFF.

This clone was counted only a few times. The chain has TRBV5-4 and TRBJ2-1; 9 bases agree with TRBD2. Germline CDR1 SGHNT, CDR2 YYREEE (reference sequence). CDR3 length: 17 amino acids. Trimming cost V 6 bases and J 8 bases; bases outside gene matches: 18. For the CDR3, the DNA is TGTGCCAGCACCACCGGCTTGACGCGGGGGGGCCCCGATGAGCAGTTCTTC. It is translated as CASTTGLTRGGPDEQFF.

As DNA, the CDR3 is TGCGCCAGCAGCTTGGGAGGACAGGTTCCCTACAATGAGCAGTTCTTC. It is translated as CASSLGGQVPYNEQFF. The chain is built from TRBV5-1 and TRBJ2-1, with 7 bases identical to TRBD1. CDR1 SGHRS and CDR2 YFSETQ come from the germline V gene. This CDR3 region has 16 residues. Unmatched junction bases numbered 5, after V lost 0 bases and J lost 2 bases.

This clone was picked up a small number of times. The rearrangement joins TRBV19 to TRBJ2-5, with a possible D match to TRBD2 (6 bases). CDR1 is LNHDA and CDR2 is SQIVND in the germline V gene (reference sequence). V was cut by 3 bases and J by 5 bases, with 16 bases left in between. The CDR3 consists of 15 residues. CDR3 amino acids: CASSMRLATEETQYF. The CDR3 DNA is TGTGCCAGTAGTATGAGGCTAGCGACAGAGGAGACCCAGTACTTC.

The chain joins TRBV5-6 to TRBJ1-2; TRBD1 matches at 11 bases. The V and J ends lost 3 bases and 8 bases, in that order; junction bases with no gene match: 9. This CDR3 has 15 residues. Germline lookup yields CDR1 SGHDT and CDR2 YYEEEE. The CDR3 sequence is CASSSPRTGGVGYTF. In DNA, the CDR3 is TGTGCCAGCAGCTCTCCCAGGACAGGGGGCGTGGGCTACACCTTC.

This clone showed up just a few times. For the CDR3, the DNA is TGTGCCAGCAGCACGCTCGAGAACAATGAGCAGTTCTTC. The encoded protein is CASSTLENNEQFF. The chain couples TRBV7-3 to TRBJ2-1, with D uncertain. CDR1 is SGHTA, CDR2 FQGTGA, per germline. This CDR3 region has 13 residues. V lost 5 bases, J lost 5 bases, and 10 bases lay in between.

The chain carries TRBV6-1 and TRBJ2-7; 11 positions match TRBD1. The CDR3 extends over 15 amino acids. The V segment lost 4 bases and the J segment 1 base; nucleotides outside the gene matches: 3. CDR1 is MNHNS and CDR2 is SASEGT in the germline V gene. The CDR3 DNA reads TGTGCCAGCAGTGCTGGACAGGGGGCTTCCTACGAGCAGTACTTC. It translates to CASSAGQGASYEQYF.

CDR3 sequence reads: CASSFSGKSNQPQHF. CDR3 coding DNA: TGTGCCAGCAGTTTCTCGGGAAAAAGCAATCAGCCCCAGCATTTT. The chain joins TRBV28 to TRBJ1-5; unclear D gene. Trimming removed 3 bases from V and 1 base from J, with 10 bases in between. The length of the CDR3 is 15 residues. Germline assignment: CDR1 MDHEN and CDR2 SYDVKM.

The gene calls are TRBV9 and TRBJ1-1, with D tentatively TRBD1 (5 bases). The CDR3 length is 17 residues. Trimming shortened V by 3 bases and J by 0 bases, and 18 bases separated the two germline ends. Germline loops: CDR1 SGDLS, CDR2 YYNGEE. In DNA, the CDR3 is TGTGCCAGCAGCGGAGCGCAGGGATTGGTGATGAACACTGAAGCTTTCTTT. It yields the protein CASSGAQGLVMNTEAFF.

The J gene is TRBJ1-2, the V gene TRBV4-1; TRBD1 matches 7 bases. The CDR3 has 16 residues. V was pared by 0 bases and J by 0 bases, with 4 bases of the junction left unmatched. CDR1 is MGHRA and CDR2 is YSYEKL in the germline V gene. DNA of the CDR3: TGCGCCAGCAGCCAAGATTGGACAGGTGCTAACTATGGCTACACCTTC. Protein sequence: CASSQDWTGANYGYTF.

The chain has TRBV19 and TRBJ2-5; 7 nucleotides align to TRBD1. The CDR3 totals 16 residues. The V segment lost 5 bases and the J segment 6 bases; nucleotides outside the gene matches: 15. CDR1 and CDR2 (germline): LNHDA, SQIVND (reference sequence). CDR3 in amino acids: CASSFIPSTGPQTQYF. In DNA form, the CDR3 reads TGTGCCAGTAGTTTTATACCTTCGACAGGGCCACAGACCCAGTACTTC.